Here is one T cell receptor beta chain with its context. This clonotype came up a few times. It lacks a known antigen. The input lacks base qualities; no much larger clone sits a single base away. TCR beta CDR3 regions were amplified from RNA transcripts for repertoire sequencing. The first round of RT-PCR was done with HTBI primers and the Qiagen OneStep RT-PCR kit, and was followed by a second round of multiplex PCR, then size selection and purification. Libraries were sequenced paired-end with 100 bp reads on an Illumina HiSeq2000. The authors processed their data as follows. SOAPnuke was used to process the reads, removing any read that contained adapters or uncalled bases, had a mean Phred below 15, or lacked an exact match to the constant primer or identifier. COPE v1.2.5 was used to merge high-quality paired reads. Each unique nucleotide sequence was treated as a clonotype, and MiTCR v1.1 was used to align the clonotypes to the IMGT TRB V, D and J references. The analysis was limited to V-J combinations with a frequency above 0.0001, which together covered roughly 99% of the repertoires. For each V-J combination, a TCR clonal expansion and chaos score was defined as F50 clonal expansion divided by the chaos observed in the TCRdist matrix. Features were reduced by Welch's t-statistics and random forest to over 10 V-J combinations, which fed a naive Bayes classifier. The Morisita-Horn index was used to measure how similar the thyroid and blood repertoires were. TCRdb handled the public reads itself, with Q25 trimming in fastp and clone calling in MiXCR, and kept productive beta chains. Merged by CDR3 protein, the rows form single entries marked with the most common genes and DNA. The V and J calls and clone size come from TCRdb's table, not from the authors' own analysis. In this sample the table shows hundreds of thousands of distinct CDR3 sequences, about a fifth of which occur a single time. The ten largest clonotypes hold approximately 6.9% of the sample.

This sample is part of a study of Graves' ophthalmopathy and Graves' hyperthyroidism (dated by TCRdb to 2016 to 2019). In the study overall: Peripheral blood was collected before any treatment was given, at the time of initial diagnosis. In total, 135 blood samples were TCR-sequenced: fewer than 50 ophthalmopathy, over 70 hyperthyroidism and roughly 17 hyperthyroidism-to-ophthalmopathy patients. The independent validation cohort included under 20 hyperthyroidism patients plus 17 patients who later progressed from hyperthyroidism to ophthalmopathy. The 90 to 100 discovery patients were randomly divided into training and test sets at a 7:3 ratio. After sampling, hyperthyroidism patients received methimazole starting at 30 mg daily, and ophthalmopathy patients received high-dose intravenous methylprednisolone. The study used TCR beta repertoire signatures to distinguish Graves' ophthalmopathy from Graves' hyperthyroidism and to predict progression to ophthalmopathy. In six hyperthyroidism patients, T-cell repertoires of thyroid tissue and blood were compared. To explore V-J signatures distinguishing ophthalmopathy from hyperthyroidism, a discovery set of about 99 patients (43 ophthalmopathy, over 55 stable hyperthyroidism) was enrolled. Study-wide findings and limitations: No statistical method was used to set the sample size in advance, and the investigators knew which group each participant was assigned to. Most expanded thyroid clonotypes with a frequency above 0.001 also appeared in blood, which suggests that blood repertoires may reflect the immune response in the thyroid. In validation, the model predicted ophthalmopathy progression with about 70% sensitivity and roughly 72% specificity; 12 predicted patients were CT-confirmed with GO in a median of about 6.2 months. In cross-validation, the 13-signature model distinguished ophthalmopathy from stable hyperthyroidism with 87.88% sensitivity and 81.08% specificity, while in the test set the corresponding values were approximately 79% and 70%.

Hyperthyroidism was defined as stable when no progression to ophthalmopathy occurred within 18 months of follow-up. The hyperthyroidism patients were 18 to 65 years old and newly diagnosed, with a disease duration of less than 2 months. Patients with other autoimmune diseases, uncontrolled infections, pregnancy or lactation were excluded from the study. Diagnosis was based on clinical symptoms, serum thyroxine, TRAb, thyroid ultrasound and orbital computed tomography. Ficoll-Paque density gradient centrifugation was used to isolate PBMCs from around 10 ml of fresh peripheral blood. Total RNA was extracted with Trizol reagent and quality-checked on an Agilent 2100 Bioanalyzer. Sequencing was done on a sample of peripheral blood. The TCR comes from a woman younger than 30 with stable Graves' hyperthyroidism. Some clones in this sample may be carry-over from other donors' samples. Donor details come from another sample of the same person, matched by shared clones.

The bases read TGTGCCAGCAGCCTTCGACAGGGCACCGGGGAGCTGTTTTTT. Its protein product is CASSLRQGTGELFF. This receptor chain uses TRBV7-3 and TRBJ2-2, and 7 bases in between align with TRBD1. Here V drops 5 bases and J drops 4 bases, and the junction holds 4 bases not matched to any gene. Per the germline V gene, SGHTA is the CDR1 and FQGTGA is the CDR2. The CDR3, from cysteine to phenylalanine, totals 14 residues. The sequence is cut down to CDR3 DNA, 42 bases in frame from base 1.